This T cell receptor (beta chain) was recovered during a study of blood T cell repertoires in COVID-19 (TCRdb year 2020). At the level of the whole study: Samples from collaborators originated in the United States, Italy and Spain and spanned both the acute and convalescent phases of COVID-19. The material from the prospective study consisted of cDNA or gDNA derived from T cells, B-cell-depleted T cells, or PBMCs. Subjects who had been exposed to COVID-19, were actively infected with it, or had recovered from it provided the deeply sampled blood TCRbeta repertoires that made up the dataset. The repertoires were released in a freely available public database intended as a resource for research on the immune response to SARS-CoV-2. Samples were obtained from the ongoing ImmuneRACE study (first 160 participants) and from 1,254 subjects provided by 6 global collaborators. A de-identified subject ID, COVID-19 status, age in years and sex were almost always included in the sample metadata. Where HLA class I and class II types were available, the types were taken from metadata supplied by the sample provider, not from assay-based typing.

Whole blood was collected in K2EDTA tubes by collaborating institutions according to the institutions' own protocols. For TCRbeta analysis, collaborator samples were shipped as frozen whole blood, as isolated PBMCs, or as DNA extracted from either sample type. Overall results and qualifications from the work: The quantity of clinical and demographic metadata differed by source and by participant and was supplied without curation.

TCRbeta CDR3 regions were amplified from genomic DNA using the immunoSEQ Assay, a bias-controlled multiplex PCR. From the authors' description of their analysis: The number of nucleated cells in each sample was estimated from the amplification of reference gene primers within the assay. Sequence reads were collapsed and filtered to measure the absolute abundance of every unique TCRbeta CDR3 rearrangement. Productive Simpson clonality was computed per sample as the square root of Simpson's diversity index over productive rearrangements. The table comes from immuneACCESS by way of TCRdb, which keeps in-frame sequences with V and J called. Part of the clones is missing from these tables; in studies checked, under half for an unresolved V gene and the rest for unknown reasons. V, J and clone size reflect that table, while D and trimming were determined from the DNA. This sample has roughly 150,000 clones in its table, and 83% of those were observed once. Roughly 2% of the sample lies in the top ten.

Note on this clone: Which antigen it targets is not known. Base qualities are missing; no much larger clone stands one base away.

V is cut by 4 bases and J by 5 bases, and the space between the germline ends is 18 bases. The germline V gene (reference sequence) supplies CDR1 GTSNPN and CDR2 SVGIG. The CDR3 runs 14 amino acids, cysteine and phenylalanine included. CDR3 DNA is the only sequence kept; it has 42 bases, read in frame from the first base. This clonotype was sampled from an elderly woman with acute or convalescent COVID-19. The V gene is TRBV30 and the J gene is TRBJ2-7; TRBD2 could be the D gene, as 6 bases match. The sample was peripheral blood. The CDR3 protein is CAWTGLASRNEQYF. The nucleotides read TGTGCCTGGACGGGACTGGCTAGCCGGAACGAGCAGTACTTC.